This T cell receptor (beta chain) was obtained from a study of T cell repertoires in cytomegalovirus infection. Looking at the study overall: Based on public TCR beta signatures, there were indications of CMV infection and of a matching HLA type.

Germline V gene data show CDR1 as SGHTA and CDR2 as FQGNSA. J lost 15 bases, V lost 7 bases, and 16 bases had no gene match. The CDR3 is 14 amino acids. TCRdb re-called the reads through MiXCR, storing one row per CDR3 protein. Here the sample spans around 450,000 distinct CDR3 sequences, roughly a third being singletons. The TCR was taken from a human donor in good health (CMV status not recorded). Some clones in this sample may be carry-over from other donors' samples. The sample was PBMCs. The rearrangement joins TRBV7-2 to TRBJ2-1, with TRBD2 matching over 9 bases. The CDR3: CASTSGLAYKETFF. DNA of the CDR3: TGTGCCAGCACTTCGGGACTAGCCTACAAGGAGACGTTCTTC.